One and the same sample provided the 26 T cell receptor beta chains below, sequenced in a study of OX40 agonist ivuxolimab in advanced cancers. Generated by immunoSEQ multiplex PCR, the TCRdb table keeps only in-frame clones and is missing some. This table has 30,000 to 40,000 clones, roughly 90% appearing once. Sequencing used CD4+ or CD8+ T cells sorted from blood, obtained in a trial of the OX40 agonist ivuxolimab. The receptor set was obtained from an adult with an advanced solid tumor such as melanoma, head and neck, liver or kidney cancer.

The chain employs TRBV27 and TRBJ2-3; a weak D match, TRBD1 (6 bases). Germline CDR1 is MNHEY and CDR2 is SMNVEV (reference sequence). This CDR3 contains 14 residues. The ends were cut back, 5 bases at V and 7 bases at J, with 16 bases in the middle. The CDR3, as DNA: TGTGCCAGCAGTCCCACGGACAGACCGAATACGCAGTATTTT. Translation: CASSPTDRPNTQYF.

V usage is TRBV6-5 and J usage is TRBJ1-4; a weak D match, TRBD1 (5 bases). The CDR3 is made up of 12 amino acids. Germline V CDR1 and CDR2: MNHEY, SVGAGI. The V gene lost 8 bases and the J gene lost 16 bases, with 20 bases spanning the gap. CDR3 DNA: TGTGCCAGCTCCCACGCCAGGGTCGTTTGGTTTTTT. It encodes CASSHARVVWFF.

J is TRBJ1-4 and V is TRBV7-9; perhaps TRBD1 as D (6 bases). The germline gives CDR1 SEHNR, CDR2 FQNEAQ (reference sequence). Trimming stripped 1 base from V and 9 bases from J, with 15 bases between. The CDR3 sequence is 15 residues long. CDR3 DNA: TGTGCCAGCAGCTTAGGAGGGGGAGAGCTTAAAAAACTGTTTTTT. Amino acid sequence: CASSLGGGELKKLFF.

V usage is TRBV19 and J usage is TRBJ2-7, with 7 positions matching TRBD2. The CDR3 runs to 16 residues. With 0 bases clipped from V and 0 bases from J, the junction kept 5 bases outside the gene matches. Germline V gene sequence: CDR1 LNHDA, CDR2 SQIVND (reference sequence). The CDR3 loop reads CASSIEERENSYEQYF. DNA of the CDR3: TGTGCCAGTAGTATAGAGGAGCGGGAAAACTCCTACGAGCAGTACTTC.

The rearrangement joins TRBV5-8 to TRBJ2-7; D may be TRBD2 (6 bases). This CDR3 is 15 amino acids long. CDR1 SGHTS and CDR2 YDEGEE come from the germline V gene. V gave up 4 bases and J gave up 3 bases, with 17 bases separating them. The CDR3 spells CASSPPGLQFYEQYF. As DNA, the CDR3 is TGTGCCAGCAGCCCCCCGGGACTGCAATTCTACGAGCAGTACTTC.

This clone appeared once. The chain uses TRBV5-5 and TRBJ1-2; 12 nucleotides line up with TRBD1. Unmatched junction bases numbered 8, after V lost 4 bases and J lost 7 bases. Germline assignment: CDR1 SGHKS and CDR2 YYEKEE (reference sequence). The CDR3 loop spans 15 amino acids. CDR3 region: CASSARDRGLGGYTF. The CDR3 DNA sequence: TGTGCCAGCAGCGCCCGGGACAGGGGGCTTGGTGGCTACACCTTC.

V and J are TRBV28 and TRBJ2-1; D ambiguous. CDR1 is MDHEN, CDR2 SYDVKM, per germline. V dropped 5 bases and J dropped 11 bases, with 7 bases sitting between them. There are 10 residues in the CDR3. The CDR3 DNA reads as TGTGCCAGCAGTGACTTGAAGCAGTTCTTC. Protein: CASSDLKQFF.

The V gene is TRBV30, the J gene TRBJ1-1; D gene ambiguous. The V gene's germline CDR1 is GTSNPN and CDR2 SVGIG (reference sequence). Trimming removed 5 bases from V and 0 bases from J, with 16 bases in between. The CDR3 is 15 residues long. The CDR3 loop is CAWDLPAGMNTEAFF. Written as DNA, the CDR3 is TGTGCCTGGGATCTACCCGCGGGTATGAACACTGAAGCTTTCTTT.

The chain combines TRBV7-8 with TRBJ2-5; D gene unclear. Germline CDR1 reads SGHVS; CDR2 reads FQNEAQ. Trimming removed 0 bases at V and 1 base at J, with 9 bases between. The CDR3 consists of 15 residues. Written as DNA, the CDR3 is TGTGCCAGCAGCTTAGCGGCAATTTTCCAAGAGACCCAGTACTTC. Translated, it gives CASSLAAIFQETQYF.

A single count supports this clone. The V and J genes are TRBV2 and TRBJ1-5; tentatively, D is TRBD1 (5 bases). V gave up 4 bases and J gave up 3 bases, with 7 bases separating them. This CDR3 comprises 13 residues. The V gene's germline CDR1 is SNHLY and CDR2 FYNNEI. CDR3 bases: TGTGCCAGCAGTGGACAGTCCAATCAGCCCCAGCATTTT. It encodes CASSGQSNQPQHF.

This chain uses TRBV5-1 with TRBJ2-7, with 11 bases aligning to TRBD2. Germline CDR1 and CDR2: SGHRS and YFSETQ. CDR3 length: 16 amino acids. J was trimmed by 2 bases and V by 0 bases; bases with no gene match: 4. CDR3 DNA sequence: TGCGCCAGCAGCTTGGCATCTAGCGGGAGGACCTACGAGCAGTACTTC. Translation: CASSLASSGRTYEQYF.

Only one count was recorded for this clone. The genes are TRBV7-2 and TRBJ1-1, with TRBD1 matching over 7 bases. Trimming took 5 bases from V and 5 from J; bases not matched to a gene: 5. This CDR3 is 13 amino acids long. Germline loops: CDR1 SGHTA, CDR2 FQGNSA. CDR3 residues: CASSPGQSTEAFF. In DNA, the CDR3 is TGTGCCAGCAGCCCGGGACAGAGTACTGAAGCTTTCTTT.

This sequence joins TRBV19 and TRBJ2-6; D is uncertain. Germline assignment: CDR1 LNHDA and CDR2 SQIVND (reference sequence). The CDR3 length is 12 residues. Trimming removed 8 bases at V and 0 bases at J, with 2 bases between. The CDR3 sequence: CASGSGANVLTF. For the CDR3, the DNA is TGTGCCAGTGGCTCTGGGGCCAACGTCCTGACTTTC.

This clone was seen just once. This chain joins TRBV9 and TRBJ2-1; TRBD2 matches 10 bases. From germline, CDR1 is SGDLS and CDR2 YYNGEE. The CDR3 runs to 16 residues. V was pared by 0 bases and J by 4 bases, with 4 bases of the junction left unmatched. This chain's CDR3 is CASSVDLAGAYNEQFF. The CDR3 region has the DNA TGTGCCAGCAGCGTAGACCTAGCGGGAGCGTACAATGAGCAGTTCTTC.

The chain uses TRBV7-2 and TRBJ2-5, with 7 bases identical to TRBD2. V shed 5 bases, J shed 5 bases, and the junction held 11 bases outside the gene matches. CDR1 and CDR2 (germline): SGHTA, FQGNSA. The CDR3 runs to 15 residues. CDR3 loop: CASSRSLGGGETQYF. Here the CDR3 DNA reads TGTGCCAGCAGCCGTTCCCTGGGGGGAGGGGAGACCCAGTACTTC.

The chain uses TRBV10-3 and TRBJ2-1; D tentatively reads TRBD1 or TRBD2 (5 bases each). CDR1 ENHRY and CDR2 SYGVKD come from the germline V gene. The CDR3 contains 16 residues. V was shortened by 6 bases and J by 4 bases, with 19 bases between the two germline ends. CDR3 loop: CAIRMGPGQGYNEQFF. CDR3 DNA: TGTGCCATCAGGATGGGGCCGGGGCAGGGTTACAATGAGCAGTTCTTC.

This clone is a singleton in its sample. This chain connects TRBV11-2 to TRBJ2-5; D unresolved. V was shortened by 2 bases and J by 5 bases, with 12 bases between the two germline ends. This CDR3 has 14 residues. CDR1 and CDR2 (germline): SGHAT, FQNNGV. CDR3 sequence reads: CASSLRAPQETQYF. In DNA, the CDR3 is TGTGCCAGCAGCTTAAGGGCCCCTCAGGAGACCCAGTACTTC.

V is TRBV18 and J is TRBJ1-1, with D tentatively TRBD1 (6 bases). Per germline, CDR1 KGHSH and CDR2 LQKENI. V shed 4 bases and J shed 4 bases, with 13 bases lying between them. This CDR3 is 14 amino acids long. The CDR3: CASSQNGGATEAFF. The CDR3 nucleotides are TGTGCCAGCTCACAAAACGGGGGGGCCACTGAAGCTTTCTTT.

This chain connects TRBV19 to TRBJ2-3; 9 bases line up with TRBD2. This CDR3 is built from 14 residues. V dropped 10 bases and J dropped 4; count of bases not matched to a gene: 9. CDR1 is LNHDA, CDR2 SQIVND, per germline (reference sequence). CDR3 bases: TGTGCCACCCAAGGGCGGGAGGGCGCAGATACGCAGTATTTT. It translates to CATQGREGADTQYF.

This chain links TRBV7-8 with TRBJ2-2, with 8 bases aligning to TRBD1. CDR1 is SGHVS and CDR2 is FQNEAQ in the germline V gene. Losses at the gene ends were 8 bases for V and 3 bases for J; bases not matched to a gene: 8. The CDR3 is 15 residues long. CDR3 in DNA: TGTGCCAGCGGGGCAGGGGGCGGGTACACCGGGGAGCTGTTTTTT. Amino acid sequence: CASGAGGGYTGELFF. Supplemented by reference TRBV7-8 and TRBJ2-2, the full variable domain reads GAGVSQSPRYKVAKRGQDVALRCDPISGHVSLFWYQQALGQGPEFLTYFQNEAQLDKSGLPSDRFFAERPEGSVSTLKIQRTQQEDSAVYLCASGAGGGYTGELFFGEGSRLTVL.

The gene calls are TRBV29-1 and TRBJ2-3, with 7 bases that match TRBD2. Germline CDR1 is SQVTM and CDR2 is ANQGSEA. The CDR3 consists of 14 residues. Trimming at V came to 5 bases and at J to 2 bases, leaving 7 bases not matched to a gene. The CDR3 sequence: CSVSGGLYTDTQYF. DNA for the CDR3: TGCAGCGTTTCGGGAGGACTTTACACAGATACGCAGTATTTT.

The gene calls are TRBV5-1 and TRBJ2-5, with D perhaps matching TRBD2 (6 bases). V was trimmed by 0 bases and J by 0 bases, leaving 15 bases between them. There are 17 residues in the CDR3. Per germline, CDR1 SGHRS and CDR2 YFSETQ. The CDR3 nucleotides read TGCGCCAGCAGCTTGGTGGTAGCGGAGGGGTACCAAGAGACCCAGTACTTC. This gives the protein CASSLVVAEGYQETQYF.

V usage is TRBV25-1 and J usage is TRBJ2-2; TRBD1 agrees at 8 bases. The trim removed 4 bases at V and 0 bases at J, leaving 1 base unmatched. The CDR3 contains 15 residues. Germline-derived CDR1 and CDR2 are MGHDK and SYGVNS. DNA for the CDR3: TGTGCCAGCAGTGTGGGACAGGCGAACACCGGGGAGCTGTTTTTT. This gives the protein CASSVGQANTGELFF.

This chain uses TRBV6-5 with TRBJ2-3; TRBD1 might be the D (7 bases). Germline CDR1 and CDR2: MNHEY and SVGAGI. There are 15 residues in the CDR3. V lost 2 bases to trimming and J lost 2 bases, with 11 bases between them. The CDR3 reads CASSYAGQSTDTQYF. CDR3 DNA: TGTGCCAGCAGTTACGCGGGACAGTCCACAGATACGCAGTATTTT.

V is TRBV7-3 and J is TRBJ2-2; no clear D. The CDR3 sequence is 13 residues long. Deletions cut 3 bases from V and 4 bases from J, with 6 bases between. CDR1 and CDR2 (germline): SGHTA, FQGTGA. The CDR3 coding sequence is TGTGCCAGCAGCTTGCTCGTCACCGGGGAGCTGTTTTTT. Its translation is CASSLLVTGELFF.

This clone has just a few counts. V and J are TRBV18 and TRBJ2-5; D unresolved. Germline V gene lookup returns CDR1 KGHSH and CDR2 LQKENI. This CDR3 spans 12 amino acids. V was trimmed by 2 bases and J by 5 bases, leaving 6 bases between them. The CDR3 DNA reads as TGTGCCAGCTCACCAGGGTTGGAGACCCAGTACTTC. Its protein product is CASSPGLETQYF.